This T cell receptor (beta chain) derives from a study of patients and donors after allogeneic stem cell transplantation. The CDR3 is 15 amino acids. V dropped 3 bases and J dropped 1 base, with 12 bases sitting between them. This clonotype was observed at least ten times. Each CDR3 protein is one row after TCRdb ran MiXCR on the RT-PCR reads. The sample carries almost 90,000 distinct CDR3 sequences, 4.5% to 5% recorded once. The J gene is TRBJ1-1, the V gene TRBV12-3 or TRBV12-4; the D is unclear. This TCR came from a human donor who was either an allogeneic HSCT recipient or a stem cell or donor lymphocyte infusion donor (not recorded which). It is not recorded whose cells these are; they may come from a transplant donor. The sequenced material came from blood, either unsorted or a sorted T cell fraction (not recorded which). CDR3 residues: CASSFPGRRNTEAFF. The CDR3 nucleotides are TGTGCCAGCAGTTTTCCGGGTAGGCGGAACACTGAAGCTTTCTTT.